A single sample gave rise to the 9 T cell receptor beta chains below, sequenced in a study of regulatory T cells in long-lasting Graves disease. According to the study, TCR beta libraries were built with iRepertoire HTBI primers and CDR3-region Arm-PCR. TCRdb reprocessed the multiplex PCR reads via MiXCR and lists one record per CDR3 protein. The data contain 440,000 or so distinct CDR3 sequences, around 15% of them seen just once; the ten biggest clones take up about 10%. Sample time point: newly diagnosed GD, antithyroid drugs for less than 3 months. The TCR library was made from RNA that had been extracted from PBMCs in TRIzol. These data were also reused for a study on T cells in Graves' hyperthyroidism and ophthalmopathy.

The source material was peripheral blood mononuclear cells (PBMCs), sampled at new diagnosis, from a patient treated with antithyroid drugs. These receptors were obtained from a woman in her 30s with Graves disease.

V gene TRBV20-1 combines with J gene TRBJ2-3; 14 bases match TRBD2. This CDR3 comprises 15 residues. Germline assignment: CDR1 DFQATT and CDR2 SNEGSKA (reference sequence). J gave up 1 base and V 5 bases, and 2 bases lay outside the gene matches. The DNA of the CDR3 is TGCAGTGCTCGGGGACTAGCGGGAGGCACAGATACGCAGTATTTT. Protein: CSARGLAGGTDTQYF.

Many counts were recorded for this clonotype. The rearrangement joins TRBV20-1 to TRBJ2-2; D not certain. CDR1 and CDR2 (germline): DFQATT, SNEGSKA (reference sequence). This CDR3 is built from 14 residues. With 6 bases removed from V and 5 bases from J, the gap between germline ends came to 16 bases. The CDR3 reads CSAHGRTITGELFF. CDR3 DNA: TGCAGTGCCCACGGGCGCACAATTACCGGGGAGCTGTTTTTT.

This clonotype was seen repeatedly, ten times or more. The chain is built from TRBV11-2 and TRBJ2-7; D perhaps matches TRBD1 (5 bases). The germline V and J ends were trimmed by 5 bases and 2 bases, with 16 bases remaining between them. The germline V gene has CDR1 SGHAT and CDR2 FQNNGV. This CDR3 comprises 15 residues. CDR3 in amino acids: CASSQDSSGAYEQYF. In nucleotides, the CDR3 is TGTGCCAGCAGCCAAGACAGTTCTGGTGCCTACGAGCAGTACTTC. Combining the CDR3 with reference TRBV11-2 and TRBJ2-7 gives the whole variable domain EAGVAQSPRYKIIEKRQSVAFWCNPISGHATLYWYQQILGQGPKLLIQFQNNGVVDDSQLPKDRFSAERLKGVDSTLKIQPAKLEDSAVYLCASSQDSSGAYEQYFGPGTRLTVT.

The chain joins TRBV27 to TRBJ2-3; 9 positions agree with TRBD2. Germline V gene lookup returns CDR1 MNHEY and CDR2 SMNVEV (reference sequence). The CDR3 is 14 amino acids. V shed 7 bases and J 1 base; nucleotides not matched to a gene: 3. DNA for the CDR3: TGTGCCAGCAAGATAGCGGGAGGCACAGATACGCAGTATTTT. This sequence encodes CASKIAGGTDTQYF.

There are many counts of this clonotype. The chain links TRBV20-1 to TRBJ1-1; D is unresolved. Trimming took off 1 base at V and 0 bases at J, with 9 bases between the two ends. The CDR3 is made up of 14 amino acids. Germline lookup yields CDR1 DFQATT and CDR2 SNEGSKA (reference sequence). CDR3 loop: CSARGWQMNTEAFF. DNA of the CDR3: TGCAGTGCTAGAGGGTGGCAGATGAACACTGAAGCTTTCTTT.

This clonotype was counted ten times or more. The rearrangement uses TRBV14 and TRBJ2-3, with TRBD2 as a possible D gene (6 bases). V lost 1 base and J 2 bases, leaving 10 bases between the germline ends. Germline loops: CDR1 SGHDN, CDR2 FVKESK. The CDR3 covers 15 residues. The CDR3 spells CASSQVAGTTDTQYF. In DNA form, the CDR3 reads TGTGCCAGCAGCCAAGTGGCGGGGACCACAGATACGCAGTATTTT. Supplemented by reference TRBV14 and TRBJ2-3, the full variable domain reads EAGVTQFPSHSVIEKGQTVTLRCDPISGHDNLYWYRRVMGKEIKFLLHFVKESKQDESGMPNNRFLAERTGGTYSTLKVQPAELEDSGVYFCASSQVAGTTDTQYFGPGTRLTVL.

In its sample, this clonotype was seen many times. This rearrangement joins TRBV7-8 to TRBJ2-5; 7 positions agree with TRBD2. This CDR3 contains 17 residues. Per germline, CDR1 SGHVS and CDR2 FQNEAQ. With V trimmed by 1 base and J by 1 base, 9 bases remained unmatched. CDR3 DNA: TGTGCCAGCAGCTTAGGGAACTTAGCGGGCAGCCAAGAGACCCAGTACTTC. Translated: CASSLGNLAGSQETQYF. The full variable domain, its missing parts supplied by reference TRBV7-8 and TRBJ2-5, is GAGVSQSPRYKVAKRGQDVALRCDPISGHVSLFWYQQALGQGPEFLTYFQNEAQLDKSGLPSDRFFAERPEGSVSTLKIQRTQQEDSAVYLCASSLGNLAGSQETQYFGPGTRLLVL.

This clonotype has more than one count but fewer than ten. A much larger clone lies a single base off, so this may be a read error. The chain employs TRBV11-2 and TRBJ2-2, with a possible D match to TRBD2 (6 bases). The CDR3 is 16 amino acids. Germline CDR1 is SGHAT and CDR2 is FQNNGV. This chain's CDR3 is CASSLRGDFNTGEPFF. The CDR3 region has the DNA TGTGCCAGCAGCTTACGAGGGGACTTCAACACCGGGGAGCCGTTTTTT.

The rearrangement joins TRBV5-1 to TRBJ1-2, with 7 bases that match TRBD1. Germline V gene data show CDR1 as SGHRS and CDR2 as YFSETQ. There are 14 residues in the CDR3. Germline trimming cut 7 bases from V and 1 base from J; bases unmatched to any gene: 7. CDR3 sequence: CASSRDSLNYGYTF. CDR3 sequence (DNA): TGCGCCAGCTCCCGGGACAGCCTTAACTATGGCTACACCTTC.